These 8 T cell receptor beta chains were all obtained from the same sample, sequenced in a study of technical replicates of blood from a few donors. The repertoire was sequenced with immunoSEQ multiplex PCR; TCRdb's copy has only in-frame clones and lacks some. The sample lists roughly 70,000 clones, around 96% occurring once. Sequencing was performed on T cells isolated from PBMCs. The source is a human donor in good health.

CDR3 residues: CATSREYRDRRTNEQYF. The CDR3 DNA sequence: TGTGCCACCAGCAGAGAGTATCGGGACAGGCGAACTAACGAGCAGTACTTC. The chain combines TRBV15 with TRBJ2-7; TRBD1 aligns across 8 bases. The CDR3 is 17 residues long. V dropped 0 bases and J dropped 5; count of bases not matched to a gene: 12. Per germline, CDR1 LNHNV and CDR2 YYDKDF (reference sequence).

The chain couples TRBV4-3 to TRBJ2-5; 8 bases match TRBD1. This CDR3 has 16 amino acids. V lost 1 base to trimming and J lost 2 bases; unmatched junction nucleotides: 6. Germline V gene lookup returns CDR1 LGHNA and CDR2 YSLEER. DNA of the CDR3: TGCGCCAGCAGCCAAGGCGGACAGGGAATACAAGAGACCCAGTACTTC. Protein product: CASSQGGQGIQETQYF.

The chain employs TRBV5-1 and TRBJ1-2; possibly TRBD1 for D (5 bases). The CDR3 loop spans 14 amino acids. Germline lookup yields CDR1 SGHRS and CDR2 YFSETQ. V was clipped by 2 bases and J by 4 bases, with 12 bases between them. CDR3 protein: CASSFGQLSYGYTF. The DNA of the CDR3 is TGCGCCAGCAGCTTCGGACAACTATCCTATGGCTACACCTTC.

CDR3 sequence (DNA): TGTGCCAGCGTAGTTAGCGGGAGGGCCTTGGATGAGCAGTTCTTC. Translation gives CASVVSGRALDEQFF. The rearrangement joins TRBV28 to TRBJ2-1, with 11 nucleotides matching TRBD2. J lost 8 bases, V lost 8 bases, and 11 bases had no gene match. The CDR3 is 15 residues long. CDR1 MDHEN and CDR2 SYDVKM come from the germline V gene.

The J gene is TRBJ2-1, the V gene TRBV7-9; 11 positions agree with TRBD2. The CDR3 has 16 amino acids. V trimming: 3 bases; J trimming: 1 base; junction bases outside the gene matches: 2. CDR1 is SEHNR, CDR2 FQNEAQ, per germline (reference sequence). CDR3 DNA: TGTGCCAGCAGCTTTAGCGGGAGGGTGTCCTACAATGAGCAGTTCTTC. Protein product: CASSFSGRVSYNEQFF.

The V gene is TRBV7-6, the J gene TRBJ1-5; D may be TRBD1 (5 bases). V lost 5 bases and J lost 5, with 10 bases in between. The V gene's germline CDR1 is SGHVS and CDR2 FNYEAQ. This CDR3 is built from 13 residues. CDR3: CASSRQTHQPQHF. Written as DNA, the CDR3 is TGTGCCAGCAGCCGACAGACCCATCAGCCCCAGCATTTT.

This clone was picked up one time. The chain recombines TRBV6-1 with TRBJ2-2, with a tentative D call TRBD1 (5 bases). CDR3 length: 16 residues. V was pared by 3 bases and J by 4 bases, with 15 bases between. Per the germline V gene, CDR1 is MNHNS and CDR2 is SASEGT. CDR3 amino acids: CASSDLFRGSTGELFF. CDR3 DNA sequence: TGTGCCAGCAGTGACCTATTTAGGGGAAGCACCGGGGAGCTGTTTTTT.

The CDR3 coding sequence is TGCGCCAGCAGTCCCCCGGGACAACGCACAGATACGCAGTATTTT. Translating it yields CASSPPGQRTDTQYF. The gene calls are TRBV5-1 and TRBJ2-3; D possibly corresponds to TRBD1 (6 bases). Germline CDR1 SGHRS, CDR2 YFSETQ. This CDR3 has 15 amino acids. Between the trimmed V and J ends, which lost 5 bases and 1 base, there was a span of 14 bases. Full variable domain (missing parts from reference TRBV5-1 and TRBJ2-3): KAGVTQTPRYLIKTRGQQVTLSCSPISGHRSVSWYQQTPGQGLQFLFEYFSETQRNKGNFPGRFSGRQFSNSRSEMNVSTLELGDSALYLCASSPPGQRTDTQYFGPGTRLTVL.